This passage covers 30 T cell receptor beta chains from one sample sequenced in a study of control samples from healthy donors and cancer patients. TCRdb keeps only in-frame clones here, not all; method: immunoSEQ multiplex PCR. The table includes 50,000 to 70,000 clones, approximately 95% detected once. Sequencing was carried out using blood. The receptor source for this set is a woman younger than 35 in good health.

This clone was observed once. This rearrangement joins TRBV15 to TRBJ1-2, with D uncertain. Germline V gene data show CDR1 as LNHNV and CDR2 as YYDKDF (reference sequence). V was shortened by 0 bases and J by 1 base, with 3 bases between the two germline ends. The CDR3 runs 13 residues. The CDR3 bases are TGTGCCACCAGCAGAGACCTTAACTATGGCTACACCTTC. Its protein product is CATSRDLNYGYTF.

The CDR3 coding sequence is TGTGCCAGCAGCGGCTCAGGGACTAGCACCGGGGAGCTGTTTTTT. It encodes CASSGSGTSTGELFF. J is TRBJ2-2 and V is TRBV9, with TRBD2 identical over 8 bases. The CDR3 has 15 residues. V shed 3 bases, J shed 4 bases, and the junction held 5 bases outside the gene matches. From germline, CDR1 is SGDLS and CDR2 YYNGEE.

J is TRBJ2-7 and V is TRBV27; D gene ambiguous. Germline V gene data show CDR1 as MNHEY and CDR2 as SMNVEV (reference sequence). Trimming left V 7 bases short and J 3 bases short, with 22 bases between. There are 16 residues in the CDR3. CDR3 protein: CASTPPGQAPHYEQYF. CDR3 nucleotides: TGTGCCAGCACACCCCCCGGGCAGGCGCCGCACTACGAGCAGTACTTC.

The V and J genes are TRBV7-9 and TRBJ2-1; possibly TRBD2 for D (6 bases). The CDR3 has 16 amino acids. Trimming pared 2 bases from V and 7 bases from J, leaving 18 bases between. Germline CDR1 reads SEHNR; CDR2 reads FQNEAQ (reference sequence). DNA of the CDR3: TGTGCCAGCAGCTTAACGCGGGGTAATGCCGGAAATGAGCAGTTCTTC. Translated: CASSLTRGNAGNEQFF.

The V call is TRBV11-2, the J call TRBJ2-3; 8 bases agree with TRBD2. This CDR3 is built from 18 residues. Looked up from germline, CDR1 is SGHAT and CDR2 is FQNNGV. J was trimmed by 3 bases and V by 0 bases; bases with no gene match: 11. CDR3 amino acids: CASSLEGAGRGVTDTQYF. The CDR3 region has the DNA TGTGCCAGCAGCTTAGAGGGGGCCGGGCGGGGGGTGACAGATACGCAGTATTTT.

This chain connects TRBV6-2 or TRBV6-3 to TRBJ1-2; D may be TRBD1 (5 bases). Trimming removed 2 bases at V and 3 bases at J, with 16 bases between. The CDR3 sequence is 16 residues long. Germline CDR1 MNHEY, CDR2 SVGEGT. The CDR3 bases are TGTGCCAGCAGTTACCCCGGGAGGGGCGTGGACTATGGCTACACCTTC. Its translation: CASSYPGRGVDYGYTF.

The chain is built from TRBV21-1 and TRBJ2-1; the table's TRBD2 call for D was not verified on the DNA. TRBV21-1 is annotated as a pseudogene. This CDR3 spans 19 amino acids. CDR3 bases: TGTGCCAGCAGCAAAAAAGCTAGCGGGGGGGCCGTTTCCACATATGAGCAGTTCTTC. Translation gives CASSKKASGGAVSTYEQFF.

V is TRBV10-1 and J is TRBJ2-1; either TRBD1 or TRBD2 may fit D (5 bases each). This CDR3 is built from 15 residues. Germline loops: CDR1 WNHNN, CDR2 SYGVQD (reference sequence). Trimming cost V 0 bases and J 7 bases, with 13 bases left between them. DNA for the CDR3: TGCGCCAGCAGTGAGTCCGGGACGGCCAAGAATGAGCAGTTCTTC. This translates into CASSESGTAKNEQFF.

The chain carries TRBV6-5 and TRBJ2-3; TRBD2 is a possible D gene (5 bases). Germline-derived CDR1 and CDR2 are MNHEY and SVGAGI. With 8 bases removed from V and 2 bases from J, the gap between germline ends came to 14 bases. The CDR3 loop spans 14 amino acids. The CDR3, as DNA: TGTGCCAGCGGAGGCGCAGGCACCACAGATACGCAGTATTTT. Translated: CASGGAGTTDTQYF.

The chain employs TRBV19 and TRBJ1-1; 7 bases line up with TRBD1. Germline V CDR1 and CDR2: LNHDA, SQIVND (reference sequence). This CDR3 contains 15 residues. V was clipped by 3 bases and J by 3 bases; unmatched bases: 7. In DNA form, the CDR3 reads TGTGCCAGTAGTATGTTCAACAGGGGTCACACTGAAGCTTTCTTT. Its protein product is CASSMFNRGHTEAFF.

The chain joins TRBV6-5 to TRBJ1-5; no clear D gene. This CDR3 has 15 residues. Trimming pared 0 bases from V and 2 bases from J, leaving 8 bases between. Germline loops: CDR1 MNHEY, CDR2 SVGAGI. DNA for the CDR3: TGTGCCAGCAGTTACTCGCTGGACGGCAATCAGCCCCAGCATTTT. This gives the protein CASSYSLDGNQPQHF.

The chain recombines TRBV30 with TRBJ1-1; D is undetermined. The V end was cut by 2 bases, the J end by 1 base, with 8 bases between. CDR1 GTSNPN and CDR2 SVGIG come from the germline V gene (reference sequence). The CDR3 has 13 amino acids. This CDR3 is CAWSLTTNTEAFF. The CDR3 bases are TGTGCCTGGAGTTTGACAACGAACACTGAAGCTTTCTTT.

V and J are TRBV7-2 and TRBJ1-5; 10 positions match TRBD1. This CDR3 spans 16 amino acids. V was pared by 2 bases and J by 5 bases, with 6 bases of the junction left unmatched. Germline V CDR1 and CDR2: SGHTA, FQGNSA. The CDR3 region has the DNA TGTGCCAGCAGCTTATGGGGGACAGGGGCGGATCAGCCCCAGCATTTT. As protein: CASSLWGTGADQPQHF.

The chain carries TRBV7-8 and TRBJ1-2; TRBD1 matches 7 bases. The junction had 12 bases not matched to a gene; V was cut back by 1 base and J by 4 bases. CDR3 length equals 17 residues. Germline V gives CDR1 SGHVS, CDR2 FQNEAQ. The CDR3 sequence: CASSLGAPGQNRYGYTF. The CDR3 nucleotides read TGTGCCAGCAGCTTAGGGGCCCCGGGACAGAACCGCTATGGCTACACCTTC.

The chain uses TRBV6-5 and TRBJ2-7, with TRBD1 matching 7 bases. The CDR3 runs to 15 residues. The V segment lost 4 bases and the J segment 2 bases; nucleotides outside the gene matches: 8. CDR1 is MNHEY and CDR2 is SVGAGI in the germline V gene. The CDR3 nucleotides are TGTGCCAGCAGTTCCCCCGACAGGGCGACCTACGAGCAGTACTTC. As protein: CASSSPDRATYEQYF.

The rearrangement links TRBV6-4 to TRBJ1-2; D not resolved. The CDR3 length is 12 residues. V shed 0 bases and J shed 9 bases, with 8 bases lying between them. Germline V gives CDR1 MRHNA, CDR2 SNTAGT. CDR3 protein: CASSDSGVRYTF. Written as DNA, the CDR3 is TGTGCCAGCAGTGACTCTGGGGTGCGCTACACCTTC.

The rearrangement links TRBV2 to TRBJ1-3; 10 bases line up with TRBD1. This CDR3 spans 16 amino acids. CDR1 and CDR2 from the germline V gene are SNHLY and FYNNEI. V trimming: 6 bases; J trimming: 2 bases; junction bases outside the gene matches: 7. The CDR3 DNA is TGTGCCAGCAGGGGAGGACAGGGGGTTGCTGGAAACACCATATATTTT. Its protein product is CASRGGQGVAGNTIYF.

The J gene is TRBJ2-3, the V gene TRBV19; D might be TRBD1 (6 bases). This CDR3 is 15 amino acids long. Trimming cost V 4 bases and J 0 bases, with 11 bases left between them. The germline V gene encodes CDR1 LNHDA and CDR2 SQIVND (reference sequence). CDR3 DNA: TGTGCCAGTAGTAAGGGACACCCTAGCACAGATACGCAGTATTTT. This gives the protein CASSKGHPSTDTQYF. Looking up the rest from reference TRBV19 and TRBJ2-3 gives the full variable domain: DGGITQSPKYLFRKEGQNVTLSCEQNLNHDAMYWYRQDPGQGLRLIYYSQIVNDFQKGDIAEGYSVSREKKESFPLTVTSAQKNPTAFYLCASSKGHPSTDTQYFGPGTRLTVL.

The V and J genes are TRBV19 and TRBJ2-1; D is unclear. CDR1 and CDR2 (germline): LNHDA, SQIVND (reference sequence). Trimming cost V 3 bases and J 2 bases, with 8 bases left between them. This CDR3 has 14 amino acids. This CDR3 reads CASSMALPYNEQFF. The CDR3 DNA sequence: TGTGCCAGTAGTATGGCGCTACCCTACAATGAGCAGTTCTTC.

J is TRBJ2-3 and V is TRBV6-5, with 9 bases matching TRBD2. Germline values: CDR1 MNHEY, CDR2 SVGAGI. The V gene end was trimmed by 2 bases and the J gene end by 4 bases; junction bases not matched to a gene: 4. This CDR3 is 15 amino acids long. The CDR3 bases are TGTGCCAGCAGTTACGGCGGGGGGGGATCAGATACGCAGTATTTT. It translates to CASSYGGGGSDTQYF.

CDR3 nucleotide sequence: TGTGCCAGCAGCCCGAGAGGACAGGAGCAAGAGACCCAGTACTTC. It codes for CASSPRGQEQETQYF. The chain joins TRBV7-9 to TRBJ2-5; 7 bases are a match to TRBD1. Losses at the gene ends were 5 bases for V and 2 bases for J; bases not matched to a gene: 8. Germline V gene lookup returns CDR1 SEHNR and CDR2 FQNEAQ (reference sequence). The CDR3 totals 15 residues.

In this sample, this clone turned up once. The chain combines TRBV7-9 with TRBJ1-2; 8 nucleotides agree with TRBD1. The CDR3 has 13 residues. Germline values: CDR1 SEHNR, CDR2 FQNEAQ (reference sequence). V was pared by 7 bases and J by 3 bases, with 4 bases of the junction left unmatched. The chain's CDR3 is CASISDRDYGYTF. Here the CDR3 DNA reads TGTGCCAGCATCTCGGACAGGGACTATGGCTACACCTTC.

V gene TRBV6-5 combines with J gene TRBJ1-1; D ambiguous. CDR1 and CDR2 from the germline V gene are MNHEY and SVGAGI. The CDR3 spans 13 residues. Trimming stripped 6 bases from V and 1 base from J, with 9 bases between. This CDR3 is CASSRKRNTEAFF. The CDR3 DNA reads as TGTGCCAGCAGCCGAAAGAGGAACACTGAAGCTTTCTTT.

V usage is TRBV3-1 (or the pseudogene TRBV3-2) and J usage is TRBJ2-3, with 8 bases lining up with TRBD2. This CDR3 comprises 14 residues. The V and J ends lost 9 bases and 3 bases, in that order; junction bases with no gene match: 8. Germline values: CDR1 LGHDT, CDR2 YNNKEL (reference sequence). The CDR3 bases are TGTGCCAGTGACGCGGCGGGGGGTACAGATACGCAGTATTTT. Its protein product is CASDAAGGTDTQYF.

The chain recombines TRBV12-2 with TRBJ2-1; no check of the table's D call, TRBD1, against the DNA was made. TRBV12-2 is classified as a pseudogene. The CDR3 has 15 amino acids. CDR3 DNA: TGTGCAAGTCGCCCGGCTGGGACAGGGCCCAATGAGCAGTTCTTC. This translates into CASRPAGTGPNEQFF.

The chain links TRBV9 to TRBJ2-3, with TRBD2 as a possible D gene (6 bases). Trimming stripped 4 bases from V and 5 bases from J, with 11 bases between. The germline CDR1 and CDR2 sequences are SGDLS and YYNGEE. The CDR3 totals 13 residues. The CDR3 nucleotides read TGTGCCAGCAGCTTCGGGGGTAAAGATACGCAGTATTTT. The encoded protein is CASSFGGKDTQYF.

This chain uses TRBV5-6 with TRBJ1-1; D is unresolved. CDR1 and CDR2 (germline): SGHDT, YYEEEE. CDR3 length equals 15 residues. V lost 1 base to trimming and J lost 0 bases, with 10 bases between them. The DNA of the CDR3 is TGTGCCAGCAGCTTGAGGCAGCTCATGAACACTGAAGCTTTCTTT. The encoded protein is CASSLRQLMNTEAFF. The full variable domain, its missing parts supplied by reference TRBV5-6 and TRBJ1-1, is DAGVTQSPTHLIKTRGQQVTLRCSPKSGHDTVSWYQQALGQGPQFIFQYYEEEERQRGNFPDRFSGHQFPNYSSELNVNALLLGDSALYLCASSLRQLMNTEAFFGQGTRLTVV.

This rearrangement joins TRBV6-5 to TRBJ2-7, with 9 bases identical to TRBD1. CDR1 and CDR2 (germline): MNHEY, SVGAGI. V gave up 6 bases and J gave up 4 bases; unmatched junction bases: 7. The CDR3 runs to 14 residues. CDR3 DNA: TGTGCCAGCAGCTCCGGGACAGGGAAATACGAGCAGTACTTC. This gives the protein CASSSGTGKYEQYF.

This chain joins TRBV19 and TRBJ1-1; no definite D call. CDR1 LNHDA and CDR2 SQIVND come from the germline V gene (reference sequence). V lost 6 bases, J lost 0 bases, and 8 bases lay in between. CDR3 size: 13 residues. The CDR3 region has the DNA TGTGCCAGTAGCCCCCCTATGAACACTGAAGCTTTCTTT. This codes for CASSPPMNTEAFF. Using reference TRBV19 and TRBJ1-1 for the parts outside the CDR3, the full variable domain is DGGITQSPKYLFRKEGQNVTLSCEQNLNHDAMYWYRQDPGQGLRLIYYSQIVNDFQKGDIAEGYSVSREKKESFPLTVTSAQKNPTAFYLCASSPPMNTEAFFGQGTRLTVV.

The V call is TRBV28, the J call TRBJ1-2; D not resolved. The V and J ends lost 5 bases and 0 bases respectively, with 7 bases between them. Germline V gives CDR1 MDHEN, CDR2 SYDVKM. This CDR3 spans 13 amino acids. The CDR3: CASSPFANYGYTF. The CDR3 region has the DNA TGTGCCAGCAGTCCCTTCGCTAACTATGGCTACACCTTC.